A single sample is the source of the 31 T cell receptor beta chains below, sequenced in a study of cytomegalovirus exposure and HLA in healthy donors. Researchers ran the PCR with 60 Vbeta and 13 Jbeta primers. Here immunoSEQ multiplex PCR was the method, and the copy in TCRdb shows in-frame clones only, minus some. The data show over 150,000 clones, roughly 80% seen once. The sample consisted of PBMCs. The source of these receptors is a woman aged 45-65 years in good health and CMV-seropositive.

As for this clone: The same CDR3 arises from other DNA sequences in this sample as well. V and J are TRBV19 and TRBJ1-4, with TRBD1 matching 7 bases. V lost 3 bases, J lost 5 bases, and 3 bases stayed unmatched. Germline loops: CDR1 LNHDA, CDR2 SQIVND (reference sequence). This CDR3 is 14 amino acids long. The CDR3 region is CASSIGRGNEKLFF. CDR3 DNA: TGTGCCAGTAGTATTGGCAGGGGGAATGAAAAACTGTTTTTT.

The chain has TRBV10-3 and TRBJ2-7; 8 bases fit TRBD1. Trimming took 10 bases from V and 2 from J; bases not matched to a gene: 7. CDR1 ENHRY and CDR2 SYGVKD come from the germline V gene. The CDR3 covers 13 residues. The CDR3, as DNA: TGTGCCACCTCGACAGGGGTCACCTACGAGCAGTACTTC. This codes for CATSTGVTYEQYF.

The chain carries TRBV25-1 and TRBJ2-5; D remains unclear. V was pared by 3 bases and J by 5 bases, with 13 bases between. Germline V lookup: CDR1 MGHDK, CDR2 SYGVNS. This CDR3 is 14 amino acids long. For the CDR3, the DNA is TGTGCCAGCAGTGATCTCCAGGCAGGCGAGACCCAGTACTTC. It is translated as CASSDLQAGETQYF.

With regard to this clone: An end of the junction differs from the germline gene, which may be a read error. The chain combines TRBV10-3 with TRBJ2-1; 12 bases are a match to TRBD1. From germline, CDR1 is ENHRY and CDR2 SYGVKD. This CDR3 is built from 13 residues. The CDR3 nucleotides read TGTGCCATCAGAACGGGGGGACAGGGGGCGATGGTCTTC. As protein: CAIRTGGQGAMVF.

The rearrangement uses TRBV5-1 and TRBJ1-2; 8 bases agree with TRBD1. Trimming at V came to 0 bases and at J to 4 bases, leaving 5 bases not matched to a gene. CDR1 and CDR2 (germline): SGHRS, YFSETQ. The CDR3 has 15 amino acids. The CDR3 sequence: CASSLDQGASYGYTF. Written as DNA, the CDR3 is TGCGCCAGCAGCTTGGACCAGGGGGCAAGCTATGGCTACACCTTC.

The J gene is TRBJ2-3, the V gene TRBV12-5; 7 nucleotides align to TRBD1. CDR3 length: 15 amino acids. After removal of 4 bases from V and 4 bases from J, the junction contained 8 bases not matched to a gene. In germline, CDR1 is LGHNT, CDR2 FRNRAP. Written as DNA, the CDR3 is TGTGCTAGTGGTTCTTCCGGGACAGCGTCAGATACGCAGTATTTT. This encodes CASGSSGTASDTQYF. The entire variable domain, with the rest obtained from reference TRBV12-5 and TRBJ2-3, is as follows: DARVTQTPRHKVTEMGQEVTMRCQPILGHNTVFWYRQTMMQGLELLAYFRNRAPLDDSGMPKDRFSAEMPDATLATLKIQPSEPRDSAVYFCASGSSGTASDTQYFGPGTRLTVL.

V gene TRBV7-9 combines with J gene TRBJ2-5, with 10 positions matching TRBD2. The CDR3 length is 14 residues. With V trimmed by 4 bases and J by 2 bases, 1 base remained unmatched. Germline V gives CDR1 SEHNR, CDR2 FQNEAQ (reference sequence). The CDR3 sequence: CASSWTSGQETQYF. In DNA, the CDR3 is TGTGCCAGCAGCTGGACTAGCGGACAAGAGACCCAGTACTTC.

The chain is built from TRBV25-1 and TRBJ2-7; D is possibly TRBD2 (5 bases). The V end lost 9 bases, the J end lost 6 bases, and 15 bases lay between the germline ends. This CDR3 is 12 amino acids long. Germline V CDR1 and CDR2: MGHDK, SYGVNS. In DNA form, the CDR3 reads TGTGCCAGTTCCCGGGATAGGCGCGAGCAGTACTTC. Its translation is CASSRDRREQYF.

The rearrangement links TRBV7-9 to TRBJ1-3; D is unclear. Germline CDR1 reads SEHNR; CDR2 reads FQNEAQ (reference sequence). V dropped 1 base and J dropped 8 bases, with 6 bases sitting between them. The CDR3 length is 12 residues. Here the CDR3 reads CASSLERYTIYF. CDR3 DNA: TGTGCCAGCAGCTTAGAGAGGTACACCATATATTTT.

The genes are TRBV10-3 and TRBJ2-6; TRBD1 might be the D (5 bases). CDR1 is ENHRY and CDR2 is SYGVKD in the germline V gene. The CDR3 has 17 residues. The V end was cut by 0 bases, the J end by 0 bases, with 9 bases between. The CDR3 nucleotides are TGTGCCATCAGTGAGTCGGCAGGGCTCTCTGGGGCCAACGTCCTGACTTTC. This translates into CAISESAGLSGANVLTF.

This clone was observed a few times. The chain's CDR3 is CASTGNTYEQYF. CDR3 DNA: TGTGCCAGCACAGGAAACACCTACGAGCAGTACTTC. The genes are TRBV6-1 and TRBJ2-7; D gene uncertain. V dropped 7 bases and J dropped 2 bases, with 9 bases sitting between them. Germline V gene data show CDR1 as MNHNS and CDR2 as SASEGT. This CDR3 is 12 amino acids long.

This chain's CDR3 is CASSLAAGANYGYTF. In nucleotides, the CDR3 is TGCGCCAGCAGCTTGGCGGCAGGGGCTAACTATGGCTACACCTTC. V gene TRBV5-1 combines with J gene TRBJ1-2, with D perhaps TRBD1 (6 bases). The CDR3 sequence is 15 residues long. Per germline, CDR1 SGHRS and CDR2 YFSETQ. The V gene lost 0 bases and the J gene lost 0 bases, with 9 bases spanning the gap.

This clone showed up just a few times. The chain joins TRBV9 to TRBJ2-5, with 8 bases matching TRBD1. CDR1 and CDR2 (germline): SGDLS, YYNGEE. This CDR3 is built from 15 residues. Trimming cost V 3 bases and J 5 bases; bases outside gene matches: 9. The CDR3 here is CASSATGVLRETQYF. The DNA of the CDR3 is TGTGCCAGCAGCGCGACAGGGGTTTTGAGGGAGACCCAGTACTTC. The whole variable domain, filled in from reference TRBV9 and TRBJ2-5, reads DSGVTQTPKHLITATGQRVTLRCSPRSGDLSVYWYQQSLDQGLQFLIQYYNGEERAKGNILERFSAQQFPDLHSELNLSSLELGDSALYFCASSATGVLRETQYFGPGTRLLVL.

The CDR3 spells CASSPYPATNEKLFF. Written as DNA, the CDR3 is TGTGCCAGCAGTCCCTATCCTGCAACTAATGAAAAACTGTTTTTT. The rearrangement uses TRBV6-5 and TRBJ1-4; D is unresolved. This CDR3 has 15 amino acids. Trimming shortened V by 5 bases and J by 0 bases, and 10 bases separated the two germline ends. The germline V gene encodes CDR1 MNHEY and CDR2 SVGAGI.

This clone showed up just once. V gene TRBV11-2 combines with J gene TRBJ2-5; maybe TRBD1 (5 bases). Trimming stripped 3 bases from V and 5 bases from J, with 16 bases between. CDR1 and CDR2 from the germline V gene are SGHAT and FQNNGV. This CDR3 region has 15 residues. The DNA of the CDR3 is TGTGCCAGCAGCTTGGGGCAGGGTTCTGGGGAGACCCAGTACTTC. Its protein is CASSLGQGSGETQYF.

The chain joins TRBV11-2 to TRBJ1-2; possibly TRBD1 for D (6 bases). Trimming removed 4 bases at V and 2 bases at J, with 14 bases between. The CDR3 length is 15 residues. Germline assignment: CDR1 SGHAT and CDR2 FQNNGV. CDR3: CASSSFDRRNYGYTF. Here the CDR3 DNA reads TGTGCCAGCAGCTCTTTCGACAGGCGAAACTATGGCTACACCTTC.

The chain uses TRBV30 and TRBJ1-5; D possibly corresponds to TRBD1 (6 bases). V dropped 2 bases and J dropped 6 bases, with 11 bases sitting between them. The CDR3 runs 13 residues. The germline V gene has CDR1 GTSNPN and CDR2 SVGIG (reference sequence). CDR3 protein: CAWSRGAGQPQHF. In DNA form, the CDR3 reads TGTGCCTGGAGTCGGGGGGCTGGTCAGCCCCAGCATTTT.

The V call is TRBV6-1, the J call TRBJ2-3; 11 positions agree with TRBD2. Germline loops: CDR1 MNHNS, CDR2 SASEGT. The CDR3 consists of 15 residues. V lost 6 bases to trimming and J lost 3 bases; unmatched junction nucleotides: 5. CDR3 nucleotide sequence: TGTGCCAGCAGGACGACTAGCGGGACAACAGATACGCAGTATTTT. The encoded protein is CASRTTSGTTDTQYF.

The chain links TRBV4-1 to TRBJ1-4; maybe TRBD1 (6 bases). V lost 0 bases and J lost 8, with 19 bases in between. This CDR3 spans 17 amino acids. The germline gives CDR1 MGHRA, CDR2 YSYEKL. The CDR3 loop is CASSQDSPQGRYEKLFF. CDR3 in DNA: TGCGCCAGCAGCCAAGATAGCCCACAGGGCCGTTACGAAAAACTGTTTTTT.

The V gene is TRBV11-1, the J gene TRBJ2-1; no reliable D call. The CDR3 consists of 14 residues. V lost 0 bases, J lost 8 bases, and 11 bases lay in between. Germline lookup yields CDR1 SGHAT and CDR2 FQDESV (reference sequence). CDR3 sequence reads: CASSLANFVDEQFF. The CDR3 nucleotides are TGTGCCAGCAGCTTAGCTAACTTCGTCGATGAGCAGTTCTTC.

This chain uses TRBV6-5 with TRBJ2-2, with a weak D call TRBD1 (6 bases). Germline values: CDR1 MNHEY, CDR2 SVGAGI. The CDR3 is 13 residues long. Between the trimmed V and J ends, which lost 7 bases and 5 bases, there was a span of 11 bases. Here the CDR3 DNA reads TGTGCCAGCACCGAGGACAGAACCGGGGAGCTGTTTTTT. Translating gives CASTEDRTGELFF.

This clone was picked up one time. This chain connects TRBV5-1 to TRBJ2-3, with 9 bases aligning to TRBD1. Looked up from germline, CDR1 is SGHRS and CDR2 is YFSETQ. V trimming: 5 bases; J trimming: 5 bases; junction bases outside the gene matches: 6. The CDR3 is 14 amino acids. For the CDR3, the DNA is TGCGCCAGCAGTAGGGACAGGGCTGAAGATACGCAGTATTTT. It translates to CASSRDRAEDTQYF.

This clone was observed once. V gene TRBV5-4 combines with J gene TRBJ1-1, with unresolved D. The CDR3 totals 14 residues. Looked up from germline, CDR1 is SGHNT and CDR2 is YYREEE (reference sequence). The V gene lost 4 bases and the J gene lost 1 base, with 11 bases spanning the gap. The CDR3 here is CASSLKGANTEAFF. CDR3 sequence (DNA): TGTGCCAGCAGCCTGAAGGGAGCGAACACTGAAGCTTTCTTT.

The chain uses TRBV5-1 and TRBJ2-7; 9 positions match TRBD1. The CDR3 has 15 residues. In germline, CDR1 is SGHRS, CDR2 YFSETQ. The V and J ends lost 4 bases and 1 base, in that order; junction bases with no gene match: 6. The CDR3 loop is CASSRGTGFSYEQYF. The CDR3 region has the DNA TGCGCCAGCAGCCGAGGGACAGGGTTTTCCTACGAGCAGTACTTC.

With respect to this clone: Other DNA variants within this sample encode the same CDR3. The chain combines TRBV9 with TRBJ2-3, with 9 positions matching TRBD1. The CDR3 runs to 13 residues. V gave up 10 bases and J gave up 2 bases; unmatched junction bases: 5. Germline CDR1 and CDR2: SGDLS and YYNGEE. This CDR3 is CASGQGNTDTQYF. CDR3 nucleotide sequence: TGTGCCTCAGGACAGGGGAACACAGATACGCAGTATTTT. Based on the CDR3 plus reference TRBV9 and TRBJ2-3, the full variable domain is DSGVTQTPKHLITATGQRVTLRCSPRSGDLSVYWYQQSLDQGLQFLIQYYNGEERAKGNILERFSAQQFPDLHSELNLSSLELGDSALYFCASGQGNTDTQYFGPGTRLTVL.

The rearrangement uses TRBV5-1 and TRBJ1-1; no firm D call. In germline, CDR1 is SGHRS, CDR2 YFSETQ. The V end was cut by 2 bases, the J end by 4 bases, with 15 bases between. There are 15 residues in the CDR3. The CDR3 loop reads CASSFDLKQVTEAFF. The DNA of the CDR3 is TGCGCCAGCAGCTTCGATTTAAAACAAGTCACTGAAGCTTTCTTT.

This clone was recorded once. The rearrangement links TRBV11-3 to TRBJ1-4, with D hard to call. The V end was cut by 5 bases, the J end by 8 bases, with 18 bases between. Germline loops: CDR1 SGHNT, CDR2 YENEEA. The CDR3 extends over 15 amino acids. CDR3 coding DNA: TGTGCCAGCAGCCCATCGGGTCCAAGGAGCGAAAAACTGTTTTTT. It codes for CASSPSGPRSEKLFF. The full variable domain, rest sourced from reference TRBV11-3 and TRBJ1-4, is EAGVVQSPRYKIIEKKQPVAFWCNPISGHNTLYWYLQNLGQGPELLIRYENEEAVDDSQLPKDRFSAERLKGVDSTLKIQPAELGDSAVYLCASSPSGPRSEKLFFGSGTQLSVL.

The chain is built from TRBV7-3 and TRBJ2-5; 14 bases map to TRBD2. CDR1 is SGHTA and CDR2 is FQGTGA in the germline V gene. The length of the CDR3 is 18 residues. The V and J ends lost 5 bases and 1 base, in that order; junction bases with no gene match: 9. The CDR3 DNA is TGTGCCAGCAGCCTCTGGACTAGCGGGGGGCATATCCAAGAGACCCAGTACTTC. It encodes CASSLWTSGGHIQETQYF.

The chain links TRBV30 to TRBJ1-1; possible D gene TRBD1, 5 bases. Germline V gene data show CDR1 as GTSNPN and CDR2 as SVGIG (reference sequence). The V gene lost 0 bases and the J gene lost 10 bases, with 15 bases spanning the gap. The CDR3 loop spans 13 amino acids. CDR3 bases: TGTGCCTGGAGTGTACCGCCGGGACTTTTAGCTTTCTTT. It specifies CAWSVPPGLLAFF.

This clone was detected only once. The rearrangement joins TRBV30 to TRBJ1-5; D might be TRBD1 (6 bases). Germline CDR1 is GTSNPN and CDR2 is SVGIG (reference sequence). The V end lost 5 bases, the J end lost 10 bases, and 18 bases lay between the germline ends. This CDR3 is 13 amino acids long. CDR3 sequence reads: CAWSVQGRSPQHF. The CDR3 bases are TGTGCCTGGTCTGTACAGGGACGGTCCCCCCAGCATTTT.

This sequence joins TRBV5-4 and TRBJ1-2; D might be TRBD1 (6 bases). Germline CDR1 and CDR2: SGHNT and YYREEE (reference sequence). V gave up 4 bases and J gave up 8 bases, with 15 bases separating them. The CDR3 spans 13 residues. The CDR3 sequence: CASSLLHREGYTF. For the CDR3, the DNA is TGTGCCAGCAGCCTACTACACAGGGAGGGCTACACCTTC.